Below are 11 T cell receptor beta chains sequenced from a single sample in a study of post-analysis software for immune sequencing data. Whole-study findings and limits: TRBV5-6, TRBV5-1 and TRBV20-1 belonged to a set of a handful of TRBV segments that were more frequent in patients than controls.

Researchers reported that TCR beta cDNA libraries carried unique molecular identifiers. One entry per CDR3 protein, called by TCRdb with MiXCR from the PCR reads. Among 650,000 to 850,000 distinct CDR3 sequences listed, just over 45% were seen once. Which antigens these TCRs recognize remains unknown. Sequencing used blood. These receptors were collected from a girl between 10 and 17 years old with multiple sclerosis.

CDR3 in amino acids: CASRPTSIYTQYF. In DNA, the CDR3 is TGTGCCAGCAGGCCGACTAGTATTTATACGCAGTATTTT. This rearrangement joins TRBV12-3 or TRBV12-4 to TRBJ2-3, with D perhaps TRBD2 (6 bases). V was shortened by 6 bases and J by 7 bases, with 14 bases between the two germline ends. This CDR3 spans 13 amino acids.

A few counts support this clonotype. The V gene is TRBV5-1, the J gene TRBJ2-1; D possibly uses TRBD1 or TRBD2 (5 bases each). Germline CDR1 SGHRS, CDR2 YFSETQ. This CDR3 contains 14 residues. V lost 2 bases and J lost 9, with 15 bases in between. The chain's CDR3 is CASSLRLGTGEQFF. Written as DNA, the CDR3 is TGCGCCAGCAGCTTACGATTGGGGACGGGTGAGCAGTTCTTC.

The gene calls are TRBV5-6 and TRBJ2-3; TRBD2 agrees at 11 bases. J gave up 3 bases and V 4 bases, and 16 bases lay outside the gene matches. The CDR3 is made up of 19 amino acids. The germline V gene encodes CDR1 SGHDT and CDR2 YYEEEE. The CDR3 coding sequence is TGTGCCAGCAGCCCTCTTCTGCGGACTAGCGGGCCGAAAACAGATACGCAGTATTTT. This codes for CASSPLLRTSGPKTDTQYF. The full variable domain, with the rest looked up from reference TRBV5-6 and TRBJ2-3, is DAGVTQSPTHLIKTRGQQVTLRCSPKSGHDTVSWYQQALGQGPQFIFQYYEEEERQRGNFPDRFSGHQFPNYSSELNVNALLLGDSALYLCASSPLLRTSGPKTDTQYFGPGTRLTVL.

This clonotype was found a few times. CDR3 residues: CASSSNDLSYEQYF. For the CDR3, the DNA is TGCGCCAGCAGCAGCAACGACCTCTCCTACGAGCAGTACTTC. The chain links TRBV5-1 to TRBJ2-7; no clear D gene. Germline lookup yields CDR1 SGHRS and CDR2 YFSETQ. There are 14 residues in the CDR3. Trimming took off 4 bases at V and 0 bases at J, with 11 bases between the two ends.

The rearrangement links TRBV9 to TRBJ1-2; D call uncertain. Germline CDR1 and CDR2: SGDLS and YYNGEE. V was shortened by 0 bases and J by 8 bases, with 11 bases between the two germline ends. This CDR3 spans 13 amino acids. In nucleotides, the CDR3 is TGTGCCAGCAGCGTAGACGTCAGAGGCGGCTACACCTTC. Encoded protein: CASSVDVRGGYTF. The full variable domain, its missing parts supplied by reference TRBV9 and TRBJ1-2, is DSGVTQTPKHLITATGQRVTLRCSPRSGDLSVYWYQQSLDQGLQFLIQYYNGEERAKGNILERFSAQQFPDLHSELNLSSLELGDSALYFCASSVDVRGGYTFGSGTRLTVV.

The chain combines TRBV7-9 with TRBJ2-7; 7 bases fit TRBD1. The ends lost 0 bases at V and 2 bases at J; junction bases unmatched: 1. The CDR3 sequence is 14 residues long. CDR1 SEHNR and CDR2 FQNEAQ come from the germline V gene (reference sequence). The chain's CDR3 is CASSLAGTAYEQYF. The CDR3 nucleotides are TGTGCCAGCAGCTTAGCAGGGACAGCCTACGAGCAGTACTTC.

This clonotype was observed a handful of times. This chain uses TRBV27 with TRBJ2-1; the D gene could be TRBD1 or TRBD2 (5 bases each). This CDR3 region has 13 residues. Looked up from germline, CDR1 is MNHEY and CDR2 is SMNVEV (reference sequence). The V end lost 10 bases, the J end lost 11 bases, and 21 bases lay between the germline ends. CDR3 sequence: CAIRDQSTFQQFF. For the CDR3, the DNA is TGTGCCATCAGGGACCAATCAACCTTCCAGCAGTTCTTC.

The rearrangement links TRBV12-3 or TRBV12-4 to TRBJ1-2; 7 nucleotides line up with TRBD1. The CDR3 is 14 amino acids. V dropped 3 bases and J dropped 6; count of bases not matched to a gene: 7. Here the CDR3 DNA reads TGTGCCAGCAGTTTTCGAAGGGGGCCAGATGGCTACACCTTC. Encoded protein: CASSFRRGPDGYTF.

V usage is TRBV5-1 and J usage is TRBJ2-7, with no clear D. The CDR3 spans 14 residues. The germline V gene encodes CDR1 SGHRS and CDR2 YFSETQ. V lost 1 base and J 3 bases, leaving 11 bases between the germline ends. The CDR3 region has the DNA TGCGCCAGCAGCTTGAATGCGGAAAACTACGAGCAGTACTTC. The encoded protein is CASSLNAENYEQYF.

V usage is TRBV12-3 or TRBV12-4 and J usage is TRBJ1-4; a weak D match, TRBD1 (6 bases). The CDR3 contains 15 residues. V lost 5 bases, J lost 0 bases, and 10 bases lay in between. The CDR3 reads CASSGTLSTNEKLFF. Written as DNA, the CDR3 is TGTGCCAGCAGTGGGACACTGTCAACTAATGAAAAACTGTTTTTT.

As DNA, the CDR3 is TGTGTGGGGGCGGCGAGCTCCTACGAGCAGTACTTC. Encoded protein: CVGAASSYEQYF. The rearrangement links TRBV27 to TRBJ2-7; weak D call: TRBD1 (6 bases). The CDR3 consists of 12 residues. CDR1 is MNHEY, CDR2 SMNVEV, per germline (reference sequence).